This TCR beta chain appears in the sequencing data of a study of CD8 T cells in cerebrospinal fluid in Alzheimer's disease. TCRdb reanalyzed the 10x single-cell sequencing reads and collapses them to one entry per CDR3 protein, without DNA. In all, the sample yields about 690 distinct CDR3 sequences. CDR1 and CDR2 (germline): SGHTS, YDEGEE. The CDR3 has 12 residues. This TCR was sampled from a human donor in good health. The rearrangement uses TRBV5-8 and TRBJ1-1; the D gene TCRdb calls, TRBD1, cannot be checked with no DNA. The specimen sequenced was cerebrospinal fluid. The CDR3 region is CASSLSRRVAFF.